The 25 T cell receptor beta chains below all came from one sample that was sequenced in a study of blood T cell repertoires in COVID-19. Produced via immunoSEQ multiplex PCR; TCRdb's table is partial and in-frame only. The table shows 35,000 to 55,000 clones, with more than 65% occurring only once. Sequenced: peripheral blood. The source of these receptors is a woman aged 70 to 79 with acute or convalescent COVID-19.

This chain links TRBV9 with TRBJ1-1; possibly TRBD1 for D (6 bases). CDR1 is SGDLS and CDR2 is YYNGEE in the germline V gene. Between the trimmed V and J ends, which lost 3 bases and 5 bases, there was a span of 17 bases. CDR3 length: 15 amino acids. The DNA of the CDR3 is TGTGCCAGCAGCGGGCACCGGGACAAGTGGACTGAAGCTTTCTTT. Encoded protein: CASSGHRDKWTEAFF.

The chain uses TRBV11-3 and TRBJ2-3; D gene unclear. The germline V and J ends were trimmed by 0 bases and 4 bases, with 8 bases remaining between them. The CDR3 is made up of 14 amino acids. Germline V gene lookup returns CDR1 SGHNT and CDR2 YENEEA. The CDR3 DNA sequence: TGTGCCAGCAGCTTAGAAGCTGATTCAGATACGCAGTATTTT. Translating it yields CASSLEADSDTQYF.

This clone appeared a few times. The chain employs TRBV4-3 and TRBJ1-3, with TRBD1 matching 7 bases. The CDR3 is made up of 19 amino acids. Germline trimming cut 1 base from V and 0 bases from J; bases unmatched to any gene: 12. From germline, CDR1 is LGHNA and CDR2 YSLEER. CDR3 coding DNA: TGCGCCAGCAGCCAAGTTGGACAGGCAGGGCACTTCTCTGGAAACACCATATATTTT. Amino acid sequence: CASSQVGQAGHFSGNTIYF.

CDR3 nucleotide sequence: TGTGCCAGCAGTTACGGGGACAGGGCCGATGGCTACACCTTC. Translated: CASSYGDRADGYTF. The chain uses TRBV6-5 and TRBJ1-2; 9 nucleotides align to TRBD1. After removal of 2 bases from V and 6 bases from J, the junction contained 4 bases not matched to a gene. Germline CDR1 is MNHEY and CDR2 is SVGAGI. The CDR3 spans 14 residues.

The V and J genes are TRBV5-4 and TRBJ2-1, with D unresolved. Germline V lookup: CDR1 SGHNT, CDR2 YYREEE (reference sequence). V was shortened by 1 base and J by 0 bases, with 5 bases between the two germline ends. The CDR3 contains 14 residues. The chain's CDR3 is CASSLKSSYNEQFF. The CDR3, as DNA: TGTGCCAGCAGCTTGAAGAGCTCCTACAATGAGCAGTTCTTC. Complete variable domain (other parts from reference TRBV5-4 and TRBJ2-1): ETGVTQSPTHLIKTRGQQVTLRCSSQSGHNTVSWYQQALGQGPQFIFQYYREEENGRGNFPPRFSGLQFPNYSSELNVNALELDDSALYLCASSLKSSYNEQFFGPGTRLTVL.

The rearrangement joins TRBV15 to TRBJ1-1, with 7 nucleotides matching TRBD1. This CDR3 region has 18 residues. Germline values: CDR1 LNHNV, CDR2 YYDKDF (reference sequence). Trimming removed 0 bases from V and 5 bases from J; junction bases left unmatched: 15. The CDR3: CATSRDGGRGLEGTEAFF. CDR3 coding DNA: TGTGCCACCAGCAGAGATGGGGGCAGGGGGTTGGAGGGGACTGAAGCTTTCTTT.

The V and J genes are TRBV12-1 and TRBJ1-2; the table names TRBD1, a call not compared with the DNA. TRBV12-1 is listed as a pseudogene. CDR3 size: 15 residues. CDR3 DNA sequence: TGTGCCAGCAGCTCCCTAAGACAGGGCGACTATGGCTACACCTTC. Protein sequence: CASSSLRQGDYGYTF.

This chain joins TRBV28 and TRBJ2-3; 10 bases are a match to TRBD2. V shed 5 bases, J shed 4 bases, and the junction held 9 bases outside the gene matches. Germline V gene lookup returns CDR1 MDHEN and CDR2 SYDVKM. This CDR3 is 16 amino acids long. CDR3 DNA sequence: TGTGCCAGCAGTCCAGCGGGAGGGCGTTTGGCAGATACGCAGTATTTT. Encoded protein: CASSPAGGRLADTQYF.

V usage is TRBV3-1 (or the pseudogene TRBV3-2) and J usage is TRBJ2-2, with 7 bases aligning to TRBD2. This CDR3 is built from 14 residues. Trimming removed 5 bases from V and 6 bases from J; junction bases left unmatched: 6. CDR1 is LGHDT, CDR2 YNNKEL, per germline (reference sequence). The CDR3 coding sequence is TGTGCCAGCAGCGGCGGGAGACCCCCCGGGGAGCTGTTTTTT. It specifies CASSGGRPPGELFF.

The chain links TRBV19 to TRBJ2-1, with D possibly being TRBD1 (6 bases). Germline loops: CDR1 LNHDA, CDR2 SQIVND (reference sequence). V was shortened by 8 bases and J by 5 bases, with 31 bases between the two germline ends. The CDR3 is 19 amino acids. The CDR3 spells CASSPTRFLQGNGNNEQFF. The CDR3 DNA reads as TGTGCCAGTTCTCCGACCCGTTTTCTTCAGGGGAACGGGAACAATGAGCAGTTCTTC. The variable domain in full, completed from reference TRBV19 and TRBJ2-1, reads DGGITQSPKYLFRKEGQNVTLSCEQNLNHDAMYWYRQDPGQGLRLIYYSQIVNDFQKGDIAEGYSVSREKKESFPLTVTSAQKNPTAFYLCASSPTRFLQGNGNNEQFFGPGTRLTVL.

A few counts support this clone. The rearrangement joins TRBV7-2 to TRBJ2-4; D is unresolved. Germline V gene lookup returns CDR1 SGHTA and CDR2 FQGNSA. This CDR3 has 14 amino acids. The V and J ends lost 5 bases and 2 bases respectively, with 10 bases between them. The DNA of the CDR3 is TGTGCCAGCAGCCAAACTGTTACCAAAAACATTCAGTACTTC. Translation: CASSQTVTKNIQYF.

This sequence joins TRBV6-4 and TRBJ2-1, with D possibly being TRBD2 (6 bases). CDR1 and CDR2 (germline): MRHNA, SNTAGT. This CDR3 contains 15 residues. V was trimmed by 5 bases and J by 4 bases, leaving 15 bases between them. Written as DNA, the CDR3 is TGTGCCAGCAGTAAGGAGGGAGGACGATACAATGAGCAGTTCTTC. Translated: CASSKEGGRYNEQFF.

The CDR3 is CASSVTLLTDTQYF. CDR3 bases: TGTGCCAGCAGCGTAACTCTCCTCACAGATACGCAGTATTTT. The gene calls are TRBV3-1 (or the pseudogene TRBV3-2) and TRBJ2-3, with D unresolved. V lost 5 bases, J lost 2 bases, and 11 bases lay in between. The CDR3 spans 14 residues. Germline loops: CDR1 LGHDT, CDR2 YNNKEL (reference sequence).

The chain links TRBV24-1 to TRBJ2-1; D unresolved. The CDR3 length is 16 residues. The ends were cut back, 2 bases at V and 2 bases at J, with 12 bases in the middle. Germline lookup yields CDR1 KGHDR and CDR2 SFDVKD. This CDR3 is CATSDSTAETYNEQFF. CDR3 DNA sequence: TGTGCCACCAGTGATTCCACCGCAGAAACCTACAATGAGCAGTTCTTC.

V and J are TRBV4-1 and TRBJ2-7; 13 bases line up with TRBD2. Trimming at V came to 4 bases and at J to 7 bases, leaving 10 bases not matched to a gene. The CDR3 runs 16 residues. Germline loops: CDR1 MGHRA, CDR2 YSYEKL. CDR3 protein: CASSLYPGTSGIEQYF. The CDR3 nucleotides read TGCGCCAGCAGCCTCTACCCCGGGACTAGCGGGATTGAGCAGTACTTC.

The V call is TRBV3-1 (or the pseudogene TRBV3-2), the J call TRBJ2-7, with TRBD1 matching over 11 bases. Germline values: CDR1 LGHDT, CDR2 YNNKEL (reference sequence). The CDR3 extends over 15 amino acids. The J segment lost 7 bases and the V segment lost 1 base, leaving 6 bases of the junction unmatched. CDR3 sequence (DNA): TGTGCCAGCAGCCAAGTAGGACAGGGGGCGCGGGAGCAGTACTTC. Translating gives CASSQVGQGAREQYF.

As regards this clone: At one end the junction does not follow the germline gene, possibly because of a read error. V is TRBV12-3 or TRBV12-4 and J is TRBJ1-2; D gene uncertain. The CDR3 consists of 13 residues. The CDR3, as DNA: TGTGCCGGCAGTTTCATGGCGGGATCTGGCTACACCTTC. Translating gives CAGSFMAGSGYTF.

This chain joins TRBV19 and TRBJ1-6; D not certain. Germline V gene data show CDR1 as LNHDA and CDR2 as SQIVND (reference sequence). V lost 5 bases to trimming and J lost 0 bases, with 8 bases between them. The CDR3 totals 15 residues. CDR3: CASSLKSSYNSPLHF. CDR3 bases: TGTGCCAGTAGTCTCAAGAGCTCCTATAATTCACCCCTCCACTTT.

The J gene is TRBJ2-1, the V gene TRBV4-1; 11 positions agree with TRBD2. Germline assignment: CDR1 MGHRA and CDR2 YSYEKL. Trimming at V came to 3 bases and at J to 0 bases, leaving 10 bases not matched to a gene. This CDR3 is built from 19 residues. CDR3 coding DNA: TGCGCCAGCAGCCACGACCCGGAGACTAGCGGGAACTCCTACAATGAGCAGTTCTTC. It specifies CASSHDPETSGNSYNEQFF.

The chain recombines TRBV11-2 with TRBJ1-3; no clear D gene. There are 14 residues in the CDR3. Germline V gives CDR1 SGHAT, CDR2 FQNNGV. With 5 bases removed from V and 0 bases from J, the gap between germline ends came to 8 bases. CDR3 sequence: CASSPTRSGNTIYF. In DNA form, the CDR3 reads TGTGCCAGCAGCCCTACGCGCTCTGGAAACACCATATATTTT.

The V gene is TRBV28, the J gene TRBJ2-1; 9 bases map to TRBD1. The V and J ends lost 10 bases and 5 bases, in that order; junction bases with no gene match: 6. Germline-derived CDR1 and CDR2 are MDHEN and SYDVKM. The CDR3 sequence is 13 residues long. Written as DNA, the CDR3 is TGTGCCACCGGGACAGGGTGGAACAATGAGCAGTTCTTC. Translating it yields CATGTGWNNEQFF. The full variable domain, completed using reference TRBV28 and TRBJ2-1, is DVKVTQSSRYLVKRTGEKVFLECVQDMDHENMFWYRQDPGLGLRLIYFSYDVKMKEKGDIPEGYSVSREKKERFSLILESASTNQTSMYLCATGTGWNNEQFFGPGTRLTVL.

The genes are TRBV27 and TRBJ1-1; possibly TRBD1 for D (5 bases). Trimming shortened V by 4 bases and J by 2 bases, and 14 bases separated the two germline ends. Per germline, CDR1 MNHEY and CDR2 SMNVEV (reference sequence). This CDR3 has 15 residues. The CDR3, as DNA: TGTGCCAGCAGTTGGATCCAGGGATATAACACTGAAGCTTTCTTT. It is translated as CASSWIQGYNTEAFF.

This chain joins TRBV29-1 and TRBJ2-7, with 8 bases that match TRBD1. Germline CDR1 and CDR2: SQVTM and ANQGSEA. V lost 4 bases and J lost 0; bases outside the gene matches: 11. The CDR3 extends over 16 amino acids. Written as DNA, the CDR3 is TGCAGCGTTGTTGGGACCCCGGGACAGGCCTCCTACGAGCAGTACTTC. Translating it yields CSVVGTPGQASYEQYF.

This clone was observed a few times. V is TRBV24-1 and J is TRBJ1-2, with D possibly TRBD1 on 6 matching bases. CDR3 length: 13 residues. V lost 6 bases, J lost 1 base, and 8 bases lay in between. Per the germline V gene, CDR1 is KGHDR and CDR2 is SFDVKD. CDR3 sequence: CATSSDSNYGYTF. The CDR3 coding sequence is TGTGCCACCAGTTCGGACAGTAACTATGGCTACACCTTC.

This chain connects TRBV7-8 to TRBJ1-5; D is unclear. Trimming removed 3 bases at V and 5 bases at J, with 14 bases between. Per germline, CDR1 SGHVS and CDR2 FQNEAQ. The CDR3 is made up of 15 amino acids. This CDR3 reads CASSFQVPPDQPQHF. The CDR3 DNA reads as TGTGCCAGCAGCTTCCAGGTCCCGCCAGATCAGCCCCAGCATTTT.